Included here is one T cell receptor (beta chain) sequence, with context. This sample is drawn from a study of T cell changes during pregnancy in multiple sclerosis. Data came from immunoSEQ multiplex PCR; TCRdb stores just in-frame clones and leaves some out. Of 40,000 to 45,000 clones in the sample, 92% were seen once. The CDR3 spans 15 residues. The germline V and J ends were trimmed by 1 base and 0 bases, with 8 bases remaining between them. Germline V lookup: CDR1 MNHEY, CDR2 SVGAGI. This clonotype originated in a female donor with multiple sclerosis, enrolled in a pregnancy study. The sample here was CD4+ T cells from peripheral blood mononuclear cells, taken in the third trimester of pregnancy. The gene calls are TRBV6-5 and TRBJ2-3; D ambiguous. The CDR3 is CASSYFAESTDTQYF. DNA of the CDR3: TGTGCCAGCAGTTACTTCGCCGAGAGCACAGATACGCAGTATTTT.